The 11 T cell receptor beta chains reported below all come from one sample, sequenced in a study of human CD8 memory T cell subsets. UMI-labeled 5' RACE was the method by which TCR beta libraries were made. TCRdb reanalyzed the 5' RACE reads, giving one entry per CDR3 protein sequence and no DNA. This sample carries 10,000 or so distinct CDR3 sequences, with 15% going to the ten biggest clones. Material for sequencing was CD8+ stem-like memory T cells (TSCM and TCM) sorted from PBMCs. The subset: stem-like memory CD8 T cells (TSTEM), CCR7+ PD-1- TIGIT-. Receptors originate from a human donor in good health.

This clonotype ranks as medium-sized (0.01 to 0.1%) in terms of frequency. CDR3 protein: CASSLDWTGSDTQYF. The chain joins TRBV5-1 to TRBJ2-3; TCRdb returns TRBD1, unconfirmable since there is no DNA. CDR3 length equals 15 residues. The germline V gene encodes CDR1 SGHRS and CDR2 YFSETQ.

The chain has TRBV15 and TRBJ2-2. CDR1 is LNHNV, CDR2 YYDKDF, per germline (reference sequence). The CDR3 length is 11 residues. The CDR3 sequence: CATSDTGELFF.

The rearrangement uses TRBV11-3 and TRBJ2-7; lacking DNA, the TRBD1 call made by TCRdb goes unchecked. This CDR3 comprises 14 residues. In germline, CDR1 is SGHNT, CDR2 YENEEA. CDR3 residues: CASSLLYRAHEQYF.

The CDR3 reads CASSTAGPTYEQYF. V gene TRBV19 combines with J gene TRBJ2-7; the TRBD2 assignment by TCRdb is unverifiable without DNA. This CDR3 contains 14 residues. The V gene's germline CDR1 is LNHDA and CDR2 SQIVND (reference sequence). Combining the CDR3 with reference TRBV19 and TRBJ2-7 gives the whole variable domain DGGITQSPKYLFRKEGQNVTLSCEQNLNHDAMYWYRQDPGQGLRLIYYSQIVNDFQKGDIAEGYSVSREKKESFPLTVTSAQKNPTAFYLCASSTAGPTYEQYFGPGTRLTVT.

The chain joins TRBV2 to TRBJ1-2; TCRdb reports TRBD1, a call that lacks DNA to check it against. Germline assignment: CDR1 SNHLY and CDR2 FYNNEI. The CDR3 has 13 amino acids. This CDR3 reads CASSEGAAYGYTF.

The chain joins TRBV19 to TRBJ1-5; there is no DNA to check the TCRdb D call of TRBD1. Per the germline V gene, CDR1 is LNHDA and CDR2 is SQIVND (reference sequence). The CDR3 covers 15 residues. Here the CDR3 reads CASSPPRFGNQPQHF.

This clonotype is identified as large from frequency. The V gene is TRBV29-1, the J gene TRBJ2-2. Germline V gene data show CDR1 as SQVTM and CDR2 as ANQGSEA. This CDR3 comprises 12 residues. This CDR3 reads CSVEAGYGELFF.

The chain carries TRBV9 and TRBJ2-5; TCRdb outputs TRBD1, but without DNA this stays unchecked. The CDR3 sequence is 15 residues long. CDR1 and CDR2 (germline): SGDLS, YYNGEE. The CDR3 loop reads CASSKGTHNQETQYF.

The J gene is TRBJ2-7, the V gene TRBV19; without DNA, the TCRdb call of TRBD2 cannot be checked. The germline CDR1 and CDR2 sequences are LNHDA and SQIVND (reference sequence). This CDR3 has 14 amino acids. CDR3 protein: CASSIGLGDYEQYF.

The V and J genes are TRBV12-3 or TRBV12-4 and TRBJ1-4. The length of the CDR3 is 13 residues. The CDR3 here is CASSLQDNEKLFF.

The V gene is TRBV7-9, the J gene TRBJ2-5. CDR1 is SEHNR, CDR2 FQNEAQ, per germline (reference sequence). The CDR3 totals 16 residues. CDR3 region: CASSLDIVGLLGTQYF.